The clone carrying this TCR beta chain has a single count. The germline V and J ends were trimmed by 5 bases and 13 bases, with 8 bases remaining between them. CDR1 is MGHDK, CDR2 SYGVNS, per germline. The length of the CDR3 is 10 residues. The data stem from a study of Graves' ophthalmopathy and Graves' hyperthyroidism. Using RNA transcripts, the TCR beta CDR3 regions were amplified. HTBI-primed first-round RT-PCR preceded second-round multiplex PCR. Each CDR3 protein gets one entry after TCRdb re-called the multiplex PCR reads with MiXCR. Of over a million distinct CDR3 sequences in the sample, about 35% were seen once.

The V and J genes are TRBV25-1 and TRBJ2-2; D is ambiguous. What was sequenced was peripheral blood or thyroid tissue (not recorded which). The source of this sequence is an adult man with Graves' hyperthyroidism. DNA of the CDR3: TGTGCCAGCAGTAAAATATGGCTGTTTTTT. This gives the protein CASSKIWLFF.